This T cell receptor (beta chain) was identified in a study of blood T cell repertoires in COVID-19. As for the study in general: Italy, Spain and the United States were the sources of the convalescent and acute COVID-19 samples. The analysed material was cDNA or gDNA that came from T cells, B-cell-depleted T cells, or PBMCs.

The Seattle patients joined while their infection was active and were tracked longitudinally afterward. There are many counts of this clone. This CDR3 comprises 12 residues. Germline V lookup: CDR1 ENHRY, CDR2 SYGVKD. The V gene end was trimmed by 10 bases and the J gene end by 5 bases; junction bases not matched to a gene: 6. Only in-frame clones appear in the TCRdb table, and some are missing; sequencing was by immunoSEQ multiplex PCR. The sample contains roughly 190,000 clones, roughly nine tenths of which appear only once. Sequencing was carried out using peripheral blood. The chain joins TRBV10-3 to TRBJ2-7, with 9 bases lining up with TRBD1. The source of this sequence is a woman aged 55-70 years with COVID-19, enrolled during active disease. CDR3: CATRDRDDEQYF. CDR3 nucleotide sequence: TGTGCCACCAGGGACAGGGACGACGAGCAGTACTTC.